A selection of T cell receptor beta chains follows, all from one sample in a study of human T cells and chemical hapten exposure. TCRdb re-called the RACE reads with MiXCR, one entry per CDR3 protein. The sample has about 59,000 distinct CDR3 sequences, 11% seen once. Material: whole blood, obtained in connection with sensitization to the hapten diphenylcyclopropenone (DPC). These receptors were collected from a woman aged 40 to 55 with alopecia areata. Some clones in this sample may be carry-over from other donors' samples. The CDR3 runs from the conserved cysteine through the conserved F or W. D genes are given only for firm matches. Clone size is shown for a subset of rows, as once, few, many or a class of expanded clone.

clone size | J gene | D gene | V gene | CDR3 DNA | CDR3 protein
few | TRBJ1-2 | - | TRBV27 | TGTGCCAGCAGTACGACACAGGATTCCCACTATGGCTACACCTTC | CASSTTQDSHYGYTF
many | TRBJ2-7 | TRBD1 | TRBV20-1 | TGCAGTGCCACGGTGGGGACAGTCTACGAGCAGTACTTC | CSATVGTVYEQYF
many | TRBJ2-7 | - | TRBV19 | TGTGCCAGTAGTATGAAGGCGGACAGCTCCTACGAGCAGTACTTC | CASSMKADSSYEQYF
few | TRBJ1-5 | TRBD1 | TRBV19 | TGTGCCAGTAGTATAGGCCTGCTCACAGGGGGCCGTCAGCCCCAGCATTTT | CASSIGLLTGGRQPQHF
- | TRBJ1-1 | - | TRBV7-3 | TGTGCCAGCAGCTTAATTCCCGGGGCTGAAGCTTTCTTT | CASSLIPGAEAFF
few | TRBJ2-3 | - | TRBV6-4 | TGTGCCAGCAGTGACGGAGAAGGAAGCACAGATACGCAGTATTTT | CASSDGEGSTDTQYF
few | TRBJ2-2 | - | TRBV10-1 | TGCGCCAGCAGCCGGGGGCGGGAGTTTGGGGAGCTGTTTTTT | CASSRGREFGELFF
- | TRBJ2-3 | - | TRBV7-3 | TGTGCCAGCAGCTCCTCAGCGGATTACACAGATACGCAGTATTTT | CASSSSADYTDTQYF
few | TRBJ2-3 | - | TRBV6-5 | TGTGCCAGCAGTGCCACAGATACGCAGTATTTT | CASSATDTQYF
many | TRBJ1-2 | - | TRBV18 | TGTGCCAGCCTTCAGGGGACGGGCAGGTCGGCTGGCTACACCTTC | CASLQGTGRSAGYTF
- | TRBJ2-1 | TRBD2 | TRBV7-2 | TGTGCCAGCAGCTTAGTCAGCCTAGCGGTGAGCTCCTACAATGAGCAGTTCTTC | CASSLVSLAVSSYNEQFF
few | TRBJ1-2 | TRBD1 | TRBV7-2 | TGTGCCAGCAGCCCAGCGATCGGGACAGGCCATGGCTACACCTTC | CASSPAIGTGHGYTF
- | TRBJ1-2 | - | TRBV27 | TGTGCCAGCAGTTTAGTGGCAGGGGTTTTCTATGGCTACACCTTC | CASSLVAGVFYGYTF
- | TRBJ2-1 | - | TRBV7-7 | TGTGCTAGCAGCGAGTCCCGTGGACAGAACAATGAGCAGTTCTTC | CASSESRGQNNEQFF
many | TRBJ2-3 | TRBD2 | TRBV12-3/TRBV12-4 | TGTGCCAGCAGTCTCGGACTAGCGGGAGTGGATACGCAGTATTTT | CASSLGLAGVDTQYF
- | TRBJ1-5 | - | TRBV3-1 | TGTGCCAGCAGCCAAGGGGCGGATCAGCCCCAGCATTTT | CASSQGADQPQHF
few | TRBJ2-3 | - | TRBV3-1 | TGTGCCAGCAGCGGACGAGGACAGCTCACAGATACGCAGTATTTT | CASSGRGQLTDTQYF
- | TRBJ2-1 | TRBD2 | TRBV5-1 | TGCGCCAGCAGCCCACGAGCGGGACCCGATGAGCAGTTCTTC | CASSPRAGPDEQFF
few | TRBJ2-5 | - | TRBV30 | TGTGCCTGGAAAGGGCTAGCGCAAGAGACCCAGTACTTC | CAWKGLAQETQYF
many | TRBJ2-1 | TRBD2 | TRBV29-1 | TGCAGCGTTGACGAGGGACTAGCGGGCTATGAGCAGTTCTTC | CSVDEGLAGYEQFF
few | TRBJ1-3 | TRBD1 | TRBV6-4 | TGTGCCAGCCGCCGGGACAGGGGGCGAGGTGGTGGAAACACCATACATTTT | CASRRDRGRGGGNTIHF
many | TRBJ1-4 | - | TRBV28 | TGTGCCAGCAGTTCTACCGGGGGAGCGGGTGAAAAACTGTTTTTT | CASSSTGGAGEKLFF
few | TRBJ2-4 | - | TRBV3-1 | TGTGCCAGCAGCCAGAGAGGGGGGTTAAGCAAAAACATTCAGTACTTC | CASSQRGGLSKNIQYF
- | TRBJ2-1 | TRBD1 | TRBV19 | TGTGCCAGTAGTGCCGGGACAGGGGGACACAATGAGCAGTTCTTC | CASSAGTGGHNEQFF
many | TRBJ2-5 | - | TRBV7-6 | TGTGCCAGCAGCTATAACAACCGTGAGACCCAGTACTTC | CASSYNNRETQYF
few | TRBJ1-2 | TRBD1 | TRBV29-1 | TGCAGCGTTGAACCCCGGGACAGGAATTCCTATGGCTACACCTTC | CSVEPRDRNSYGYTF
many | TRBJ1-5 | - | TRBV6-1 | TGTGCCAGCAACGCTTATTCGGGGATCGGCAATCAGCCCCAGCATTTT | CASNAYSGIGNQPQHF
many | TRBJ2-7 | - | TRBV5-6 | TGTGCCAGCAGCTTGGACCTCTACGAGCAGTACTTC | CASSLDLYEQYF
many | TRBJ2-2 | - | TRBV27 | TGTGCCAGCAGTCCTCTCGGCTACACCGGGGAGCTGTTTTTT | CASSPLGYTGELFF
- | TRBJ1-6 | - | TRBV28 | TGTGCCAGCGGCCCCCTCCACTTT | CASGPLHF
- | TRBJ2-5 | TRBD2 | TRBV7-2 | TGTGCCAGCAGCCCCAGGTCACTAGCGGGGGGGCAAGAGACCCAGTACTTC | CASSPRSLAGGQETQYF
few | TRBJ2-5 | - | TRBV6-2/TRBV6-3 | TGTGCCAGCAAGAAGGGGTTTGGAGAGACCCAGTACTTC | CASKKGFGETQYF
few | TRBJ2-5 | TRBD1 | TRBV7-9 | TGTGCCAGCAGCTTAGGGGACAGAGGAATTCAAGAGACCCAGTACTTC | CASSLGDRGIQETQYF
- | TRBJ2-3 | - | TRBV25-1 | TGTGCCAGCAGTGTTAGGGCGGAGGGTGTGCAGTATTTT | CASSVRAEGVQYF
few | TRBJ2-6 | - | TRBV9 | TGTGCCAGCAGCTCCGGGACGGCCCCTTCTGGGGCCAACGTCCTGACTTTC | CASSSGTAPSGANVLTF
few | TRBJ2-7 | - | TRBV12-3/TRBV12-4 | TGTGCCAGCAGTCCTCGGACGTACGAGCAGTACTTC | CASSPRTYEQYF
many | TRBJ2-3 | TRBD2 | TRBV27 | TGTGCCAGCAGAGGGCGGGGGTCACCTCTTAGCACAGATACGCAGTATTTT | CASRGRGSPLSTDTQYF
many | TRBJ2-7 | TRBD1 | TRBV7-2 | TGTGCCAGCAGCTTCGGACAGGGCAACGAGCAGTACTTC | CASSFGQGNEQYF
- | TRBJ1-4 | - | TRBV7-9 | TGTGCCAGCAGCTTAGTTCTAACGACAGATGAAAATGAAAAACTGTTTTTT | CASSLVLTTDENEKLFF
few | TRBJ2-1 | - | TRBV24-1 | TGTGCCACCAGTGATGGGGGTCCCGGGGGCTACAATGAGCAGTTCTTC | CATSDGGPGGYNEQFF
- | TRBJ2-6 | - | TRBV19 | TGTGCCAGTAGCCTCCGGGGCTTCAGCTCTGGGGCCAACGTCCTGACTTTC | CASSLRGFSSGANVLTF
many | TRBJ2-3 | - | TRBV10-3 | TGTGCCATCAGTGGGCCTTCGGGGCCAGGCACAGATACGCAGTATTTT | CAISGPSGPGTDTQYF
few | TRBJ2-1 | - | TRBV2 | TGTGCCAGCAGTCGGGGCTTGGACACACTGACCTACAATGAGCAGTTCTTC | CASSRGLDTLTYNEQFF
many | TRBJ2-5 | - | TRBV11-2 | TGTGCCAGCAGCTTGCAGTCCTCCTGGGAGACCCAGTACTTC | CASSLQSSWETQYF
- | TRBJ2-5 | TRBD2 | TRBV19 | TGTGCCAGTAGTACAACCCCTAGCGGGAGTGTAAAGACCCAGTACTTC | CASSTTPSGSVKTQYF
- | TRBJ1-2 | - | TRBV20-1 | TGCAGTGCTAGAGGACAGTACGTCGGCTACACCTTC | CSARGQYVGYTF
- | TRBJ2-3 | - | TRBV29-1 | TGCAGCGTAGAAGGTACTCGGATTGGCACAGATACGCAGTATTTT | CSVEGTRIGTDTQYF
- | TRBJ2-6 | - | TRBV7-9 | TGTGCCAGCAGAACGAGCCCGGCGGGGTCAAGGGCCAACGTCCTGACTTTC | CASRTSPAGSRANVLTF